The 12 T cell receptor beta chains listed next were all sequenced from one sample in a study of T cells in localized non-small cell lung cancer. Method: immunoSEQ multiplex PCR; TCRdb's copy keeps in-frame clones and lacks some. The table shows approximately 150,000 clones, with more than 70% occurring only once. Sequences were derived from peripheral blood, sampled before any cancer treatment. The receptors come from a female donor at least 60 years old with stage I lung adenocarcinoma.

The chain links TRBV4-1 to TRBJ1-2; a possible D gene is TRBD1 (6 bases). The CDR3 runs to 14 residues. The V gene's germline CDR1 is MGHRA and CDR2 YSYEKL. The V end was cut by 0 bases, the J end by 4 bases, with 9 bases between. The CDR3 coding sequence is TGCGCCAGCAGCCAAGACCGGACAGCCTATGGCTACACCTTC. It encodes CASSQDRTAYGYTF.

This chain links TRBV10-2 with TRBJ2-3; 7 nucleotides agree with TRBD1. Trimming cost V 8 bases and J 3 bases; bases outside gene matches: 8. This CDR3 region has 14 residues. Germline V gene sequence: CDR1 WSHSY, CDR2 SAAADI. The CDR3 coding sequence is TGCGCCAGCGGCGACAGGGTATGGACAGATACGCAGTATTTT. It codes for CASGDRVWTDTQYF.

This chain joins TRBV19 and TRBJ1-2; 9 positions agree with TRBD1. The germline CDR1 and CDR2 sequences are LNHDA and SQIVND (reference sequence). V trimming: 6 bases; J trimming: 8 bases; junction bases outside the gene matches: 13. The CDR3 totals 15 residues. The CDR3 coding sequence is TGTGCCAGTAGAGGAGGGACAGGGAATTTTGGGGGCTACACCTTC. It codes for CASRGGTGNFGGYTF.

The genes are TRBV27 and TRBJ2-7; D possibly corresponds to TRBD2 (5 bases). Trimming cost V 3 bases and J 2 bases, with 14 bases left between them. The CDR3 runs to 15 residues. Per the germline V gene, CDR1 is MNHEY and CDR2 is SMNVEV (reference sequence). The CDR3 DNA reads TGTGCCAGCAGTTTGGAGGTGAGGCAAACCTACGAGCAGTACTTC. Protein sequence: CASSLEVRQTYEQYF.

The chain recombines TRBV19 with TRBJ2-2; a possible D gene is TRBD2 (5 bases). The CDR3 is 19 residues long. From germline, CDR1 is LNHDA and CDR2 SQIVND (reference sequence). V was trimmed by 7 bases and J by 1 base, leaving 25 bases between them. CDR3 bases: TGTGCCAGTACCACCCCCGGGCGGAGGCGGAACAAGAACACCGGGGAGCTGTTTTTT. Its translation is CASTTPGRRRNKNTGELFF.

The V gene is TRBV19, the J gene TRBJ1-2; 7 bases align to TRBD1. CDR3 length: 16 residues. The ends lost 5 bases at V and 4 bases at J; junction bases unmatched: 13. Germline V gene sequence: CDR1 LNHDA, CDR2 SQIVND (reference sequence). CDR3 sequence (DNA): TGTGCCAGTAGTGTCCGACAGGGTGGCCAATCCTATGGCTACACCTTC. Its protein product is CASSVRQGGQSYGYTF. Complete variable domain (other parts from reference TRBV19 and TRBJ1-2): DGGITQSPKYLFRKEGQNVTLSCEQNLNHDAMYWYRQDPGQGLRLIYYSQIVNDFQKGDIAEGYSVSREKKESFPLTVTSAQKNPTAFYLCASSVRQGGQSYGYTFGSGTRLTVV.

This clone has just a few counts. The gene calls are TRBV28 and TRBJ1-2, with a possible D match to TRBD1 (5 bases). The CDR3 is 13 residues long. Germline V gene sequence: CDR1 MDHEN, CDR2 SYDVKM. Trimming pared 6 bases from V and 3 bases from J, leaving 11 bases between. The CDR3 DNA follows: TGTGCCAGCAGGGGCCAGGGAGACTATGGCTACACCTTC. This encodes CASRGQGDYGYTF.

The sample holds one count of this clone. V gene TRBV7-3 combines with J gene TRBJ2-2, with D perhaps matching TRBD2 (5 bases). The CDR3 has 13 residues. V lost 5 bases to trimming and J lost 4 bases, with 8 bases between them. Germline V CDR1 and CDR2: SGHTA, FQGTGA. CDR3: CASSGGSTGELFF. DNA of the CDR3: TGTGCCAGCAGCGGCGGGTCCACCGGGGAGCTGTTTTTT.

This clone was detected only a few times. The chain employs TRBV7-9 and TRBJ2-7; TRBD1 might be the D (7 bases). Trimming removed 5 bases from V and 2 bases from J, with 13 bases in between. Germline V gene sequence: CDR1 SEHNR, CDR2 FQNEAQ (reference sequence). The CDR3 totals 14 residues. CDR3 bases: TGTGCCAGCAGCGGAGGGACAGCTGCCTACGAGCAGTACTTC. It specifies CASSGGTAAYEQYF.

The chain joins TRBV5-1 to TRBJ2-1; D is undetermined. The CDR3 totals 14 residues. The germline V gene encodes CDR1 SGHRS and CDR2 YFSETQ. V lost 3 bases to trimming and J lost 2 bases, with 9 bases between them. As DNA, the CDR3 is TGCGCCAGCAGCTCTATACACCCCTACAATGAGCAGTTCTTC. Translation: CASSSIHPYNEQFF.

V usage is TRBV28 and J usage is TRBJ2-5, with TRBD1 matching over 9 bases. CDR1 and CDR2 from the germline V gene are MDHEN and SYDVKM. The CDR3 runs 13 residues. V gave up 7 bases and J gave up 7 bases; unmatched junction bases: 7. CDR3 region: CASTPDRGGTQYF. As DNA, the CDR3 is TGTGCCAGCACACCGGACAGGGGCGGGACCCAGTACTTC.

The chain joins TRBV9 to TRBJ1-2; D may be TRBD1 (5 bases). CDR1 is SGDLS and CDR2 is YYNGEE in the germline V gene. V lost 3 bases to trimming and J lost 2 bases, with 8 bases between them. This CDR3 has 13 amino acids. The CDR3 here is CASSGRDNYGYTF. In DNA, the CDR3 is TGTGCCAGCAGCGGCCGGGACAACTATGGCTACACCTTC.